This T cell receptor (beta chain) was sequenced for a study of T cells in localized non-small cell lung cancer. Broader study findings: The greatest T cell clonality was found in uninvolved adjacent lung (higher than in tumor).

About this clone itself: The antigen remains undetermined.

J lost 0 bases, V lost 5 bases, and 3 bases had no gene match. This CDR3 has 18 residues. Germline V gene lookup returns CDR1 LNHDA and CDR2 SQIVND (reference sequence). The assay was immunoSEQ multiplex PCR, and TCRdb's table has in-frame clones only and misses some. The sample includes around 25,000 clones, more than 85% of them seen just once. Sequencing used peripheral blood, obtained before any cancer treatment. J is TRBJ2-2 and V is TRBV19, with TRBD2 matching 16 bases. The source of this sequence is a man between 35 and 75 years old with stage III squamous cell lung carcinoma. The CDR3 DNA reads TGTGCCAGTAGTTTGGGACTAGCGGGGGGGACGAACACCGGGGAGCTGTTTTTT. It codes for CASSLGLAGGTNTGELFF. The full variable domain, completed using reference TRBV19 and TRBJ2-2, is DGGITQSPKYLFRKEGQNVTLSCEQNLNHDAMYWYRQDPGQGLRLIYYSQIVNDFQKGDIAEGYSVSREKKESFPLTVTSAQKNPTAFYLCASSLGLAGGTNTGELFFGEGSRLTVL.